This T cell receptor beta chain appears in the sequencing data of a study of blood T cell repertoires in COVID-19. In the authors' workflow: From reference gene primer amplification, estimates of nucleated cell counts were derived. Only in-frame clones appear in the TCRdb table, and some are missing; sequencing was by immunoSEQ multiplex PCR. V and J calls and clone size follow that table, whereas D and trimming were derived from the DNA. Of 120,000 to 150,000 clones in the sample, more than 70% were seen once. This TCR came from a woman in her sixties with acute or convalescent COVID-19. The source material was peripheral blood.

The CDR3 nucleotides read TGTGCCAGCAGCCAAGGGTTTGGTAGCAGCTACGAGCAGTACTTC. Translation gives CASSQGFGSSYEQYF. V is TRBV14 and J is TRBJ2-7; D uncertain. The V and J ends lost 1 base and 3 bases respectively, with 13 bases between them. The CDR3 length is 15 residues. The germline V gene encodes CDR1 SGHDN and CDR2 FVKESK. Looking up the rest from reference TRBV14 and TRBJ2-7 gives the full variable domain: EAGVTQFPSHSVIEKGQTVTLRCDPISGHDNLYWYRRVMGKEIKFLLHFVKESKQDESGMPNNRFLAERTGGTYSTLKVQPAELEDSGVYFCASSQGFGSSYEQYFGPGTRLTVT.